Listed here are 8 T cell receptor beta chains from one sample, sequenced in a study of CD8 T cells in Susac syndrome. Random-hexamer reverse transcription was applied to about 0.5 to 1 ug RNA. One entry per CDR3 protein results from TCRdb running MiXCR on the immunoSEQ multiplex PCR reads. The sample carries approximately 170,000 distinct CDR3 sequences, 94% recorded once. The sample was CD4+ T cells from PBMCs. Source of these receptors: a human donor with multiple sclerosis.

As DNA, the CDR3 is TGTGCCACCAGCAGAGGGGGACTAGCGGGACTCACCGGGGAGCTGTTTTTT. It yields the protein CATSRGGLAGLTGELFF. The chain couples TRBV15 to TRBJ2-2; 13 bases match TRBD2. Germline values: CDR1 LNHNV, CDR2 YYDKDF (reference sequence). V lost 1 base, J lost 4 bases, and 3 bases stayed unmatched. The CDR3 contains 17 residues.

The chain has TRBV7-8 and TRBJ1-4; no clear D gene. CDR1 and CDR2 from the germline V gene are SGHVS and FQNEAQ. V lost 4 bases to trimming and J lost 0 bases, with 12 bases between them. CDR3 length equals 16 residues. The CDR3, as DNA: TGTGCCAGCAGCTCAAGGGCCGGGACAACTAATGAAAAACTGTTTTTT. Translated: CASSSRAGTTNEKLFF.

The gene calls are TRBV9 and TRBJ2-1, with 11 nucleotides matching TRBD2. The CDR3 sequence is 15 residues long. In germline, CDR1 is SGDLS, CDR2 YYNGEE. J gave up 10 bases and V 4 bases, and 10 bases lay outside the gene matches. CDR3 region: CASSSGLAEPGEQFF. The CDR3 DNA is TGTGCCAGCAGCTCGGGACTAGCGGAGCCCGGAGAGCAGTTCTTC.

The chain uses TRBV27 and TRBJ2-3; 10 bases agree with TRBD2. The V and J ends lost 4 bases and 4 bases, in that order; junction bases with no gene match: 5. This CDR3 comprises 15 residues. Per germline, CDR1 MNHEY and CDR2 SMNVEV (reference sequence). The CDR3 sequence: CASSSSGRAPDTQYF. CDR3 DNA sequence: TGTGCCAGCAGTTCTAGCGGGAGAGCGCCAGATACGCAGTATTTT.

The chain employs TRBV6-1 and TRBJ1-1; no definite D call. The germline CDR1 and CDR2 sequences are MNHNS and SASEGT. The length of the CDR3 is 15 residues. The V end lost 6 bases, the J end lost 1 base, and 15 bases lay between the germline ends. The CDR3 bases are TGTGCCAGCAGGGATAGGACGATCGGGAACACTGAAGCTTTCTTT. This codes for CASRDRTIGNTEAFF.

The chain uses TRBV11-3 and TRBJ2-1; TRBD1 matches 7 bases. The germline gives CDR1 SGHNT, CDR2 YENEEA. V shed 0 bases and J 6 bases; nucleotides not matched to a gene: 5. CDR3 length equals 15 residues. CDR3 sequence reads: CASSLDQGQSNEQFF. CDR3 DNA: TGTGCCAGCAGCTTAGATCAGGGACAGAGCAATGAGCAGTTCTTC. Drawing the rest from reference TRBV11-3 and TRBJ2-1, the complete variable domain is EAGVVQSPRYKIIEKKQPVAFWCNPISGHNTLYWYLQNLGQGPELLIRYENEEAVDDSQLPKDRFSAERLKGVDSTLKIQPAELGDSAVYLCASSLDQGQSNEQFFGPGTRLTVL.

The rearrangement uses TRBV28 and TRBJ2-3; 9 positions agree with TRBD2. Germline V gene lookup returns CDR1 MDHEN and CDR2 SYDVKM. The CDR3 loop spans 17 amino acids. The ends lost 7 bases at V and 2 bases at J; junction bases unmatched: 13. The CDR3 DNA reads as TGTGCCAGCATTCGTAGCGGGAGTTATCAAAACACAGATACGCAGTATTTT. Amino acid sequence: CASIRSGSYQNTDTQYF.

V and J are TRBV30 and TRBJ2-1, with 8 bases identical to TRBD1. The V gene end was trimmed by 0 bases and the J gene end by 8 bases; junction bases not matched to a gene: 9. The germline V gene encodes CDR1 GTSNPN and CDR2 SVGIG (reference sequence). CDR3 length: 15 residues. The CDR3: CAWSVLGQAFYEQFF. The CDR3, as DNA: TGTGCCTGGAGTGTATTGGGACAGGCTTTCTATGAGCAGTTCTTC. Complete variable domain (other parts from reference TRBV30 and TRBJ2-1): SQTIHQWPATLVQPVGSPLSLECTVEGTSNPNLYWYRQAAGRGLQLLFYSVGIGQISSEVPQNLSASRPQDRQFILSSKKLLLSDSGFYLCAWSVLGQAFYEQFFGPGTRLTVL.